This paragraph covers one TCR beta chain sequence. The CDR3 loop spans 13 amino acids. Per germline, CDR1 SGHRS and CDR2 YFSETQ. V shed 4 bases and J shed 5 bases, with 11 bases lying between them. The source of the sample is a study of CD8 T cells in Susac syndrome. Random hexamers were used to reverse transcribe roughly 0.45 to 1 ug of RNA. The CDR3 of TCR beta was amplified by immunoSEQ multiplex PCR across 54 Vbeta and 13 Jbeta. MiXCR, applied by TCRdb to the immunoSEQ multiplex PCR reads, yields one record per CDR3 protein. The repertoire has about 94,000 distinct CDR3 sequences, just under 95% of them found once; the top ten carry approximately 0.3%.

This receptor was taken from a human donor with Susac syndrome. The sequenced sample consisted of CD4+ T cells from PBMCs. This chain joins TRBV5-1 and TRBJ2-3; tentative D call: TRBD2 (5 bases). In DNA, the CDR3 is TGCGCCAGCAGCGGACTGTTCGGAGATACGCAGTATTTT. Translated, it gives CASSGLFGDTQYF.